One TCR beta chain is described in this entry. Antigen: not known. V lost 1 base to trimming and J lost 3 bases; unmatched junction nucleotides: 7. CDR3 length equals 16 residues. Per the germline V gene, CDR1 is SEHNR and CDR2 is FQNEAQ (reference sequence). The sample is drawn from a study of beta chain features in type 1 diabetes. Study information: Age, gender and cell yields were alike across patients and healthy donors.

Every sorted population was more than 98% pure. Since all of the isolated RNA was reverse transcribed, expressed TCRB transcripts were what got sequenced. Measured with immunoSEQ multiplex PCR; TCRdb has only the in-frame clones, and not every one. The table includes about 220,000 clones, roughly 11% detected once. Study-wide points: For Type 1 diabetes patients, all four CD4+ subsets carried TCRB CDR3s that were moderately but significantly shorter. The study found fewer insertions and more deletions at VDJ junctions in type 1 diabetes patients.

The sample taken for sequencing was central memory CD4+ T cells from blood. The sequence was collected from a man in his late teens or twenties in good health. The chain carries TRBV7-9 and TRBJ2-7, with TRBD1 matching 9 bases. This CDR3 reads CASSLVGAGQGYEQYF. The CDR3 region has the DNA TGTGCCAGCAGCTTAGTCGGTGCGGGACAGGGCTACGAGCAGTACTTC. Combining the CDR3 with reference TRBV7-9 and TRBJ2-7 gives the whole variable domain DTGVSQNPRHKITKRGQNVTFRCDPISEHNRLYWYRQTLGQGPEFLTYFQNEAQLEKSRLLSDRFSAERPKGSFSTLEIQRTEQGDSAMYLCASSLVGAGQGYEQYFGPGTRLTVT.